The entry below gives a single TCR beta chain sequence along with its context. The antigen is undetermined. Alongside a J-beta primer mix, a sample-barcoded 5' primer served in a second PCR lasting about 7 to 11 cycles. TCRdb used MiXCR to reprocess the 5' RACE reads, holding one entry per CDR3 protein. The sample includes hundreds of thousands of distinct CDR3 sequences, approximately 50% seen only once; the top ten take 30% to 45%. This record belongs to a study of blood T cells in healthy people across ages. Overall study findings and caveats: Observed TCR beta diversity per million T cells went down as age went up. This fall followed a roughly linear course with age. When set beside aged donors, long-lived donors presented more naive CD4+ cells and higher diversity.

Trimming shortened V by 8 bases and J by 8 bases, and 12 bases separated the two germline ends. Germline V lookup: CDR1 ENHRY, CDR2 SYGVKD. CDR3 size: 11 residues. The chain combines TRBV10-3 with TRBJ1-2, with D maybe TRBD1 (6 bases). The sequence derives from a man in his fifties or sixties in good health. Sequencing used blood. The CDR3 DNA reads TGTGCCATCGGACAGCTTTACGGCTACACCTTC. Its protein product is CAIGQLYGYTF.